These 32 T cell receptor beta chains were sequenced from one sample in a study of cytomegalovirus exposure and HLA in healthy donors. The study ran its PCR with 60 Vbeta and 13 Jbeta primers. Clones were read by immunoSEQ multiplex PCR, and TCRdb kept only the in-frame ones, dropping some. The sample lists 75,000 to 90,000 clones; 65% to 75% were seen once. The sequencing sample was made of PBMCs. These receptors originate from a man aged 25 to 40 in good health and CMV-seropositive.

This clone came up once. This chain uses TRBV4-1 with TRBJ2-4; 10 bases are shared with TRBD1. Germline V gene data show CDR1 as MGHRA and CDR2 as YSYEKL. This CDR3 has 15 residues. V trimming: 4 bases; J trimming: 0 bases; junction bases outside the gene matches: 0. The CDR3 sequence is CASSRDRGAKNIQYF. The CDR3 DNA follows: TGCGCCAGCAGCCGGGACAGGGGAGCCAAAAACATTCAGTACTTC.

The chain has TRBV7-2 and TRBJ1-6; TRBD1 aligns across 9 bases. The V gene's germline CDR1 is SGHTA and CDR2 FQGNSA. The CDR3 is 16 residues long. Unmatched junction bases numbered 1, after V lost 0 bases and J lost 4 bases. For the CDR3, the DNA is TGTGCCAGCAGCTTAGCCGGGACAGGGTATAATTCACCCCTCCACTTT. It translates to CASSLAGTGYNSPLHF.

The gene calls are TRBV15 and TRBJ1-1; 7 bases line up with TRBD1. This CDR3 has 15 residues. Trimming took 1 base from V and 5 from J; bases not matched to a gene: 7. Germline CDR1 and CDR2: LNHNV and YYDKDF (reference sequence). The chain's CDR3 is CATSRGETGYTEAFF. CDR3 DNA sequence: TGTGCCACCAGCAGAGGTGAGACAGGGTATACTGAAGCTTTCTTT.

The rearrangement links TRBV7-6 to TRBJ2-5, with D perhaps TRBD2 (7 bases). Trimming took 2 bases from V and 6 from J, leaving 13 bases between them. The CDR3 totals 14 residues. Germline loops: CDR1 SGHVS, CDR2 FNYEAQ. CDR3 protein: CASSLRRGGQTQYF. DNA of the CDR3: TGTGCCAGCAGCTTAAGGAGGGGGGGACAGACCCAGTACTTC.

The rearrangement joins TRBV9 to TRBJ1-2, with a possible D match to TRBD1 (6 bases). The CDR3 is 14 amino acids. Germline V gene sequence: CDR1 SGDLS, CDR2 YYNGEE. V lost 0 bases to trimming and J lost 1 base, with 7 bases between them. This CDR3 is CASSVEQGNYGYTF. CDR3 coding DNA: TGTGCCAGCAGCGTAGAACAGGGTAACTATGGCTACACCTTC.

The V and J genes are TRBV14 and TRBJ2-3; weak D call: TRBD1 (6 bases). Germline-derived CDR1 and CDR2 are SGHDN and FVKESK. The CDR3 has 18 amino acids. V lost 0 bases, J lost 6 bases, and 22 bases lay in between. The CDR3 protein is CASSQDLIRGRGADTQYF. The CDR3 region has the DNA TGTGCCAGCAGCCAAGATCTTATTCGGGGCAGGGGAGCCGATACGCAGTATTTT.

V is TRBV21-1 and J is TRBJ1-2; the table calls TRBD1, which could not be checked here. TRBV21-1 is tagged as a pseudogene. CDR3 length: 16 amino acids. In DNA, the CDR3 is TGTGCCAGCAGCCTCCGTGGGGCAGAACCTAACTATGGCTACACCTTC. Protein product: CASSLRGAEPNYGYTF.

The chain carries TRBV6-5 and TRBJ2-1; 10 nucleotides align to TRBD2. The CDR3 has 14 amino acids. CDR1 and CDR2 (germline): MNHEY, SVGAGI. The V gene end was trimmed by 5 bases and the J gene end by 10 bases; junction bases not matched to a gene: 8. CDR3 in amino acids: CASSGPSGSSEQFF. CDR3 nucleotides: TGTGCCAGCAGTGGCCCTAGCGGGAGCAGCGAGCAGTTCTTC.

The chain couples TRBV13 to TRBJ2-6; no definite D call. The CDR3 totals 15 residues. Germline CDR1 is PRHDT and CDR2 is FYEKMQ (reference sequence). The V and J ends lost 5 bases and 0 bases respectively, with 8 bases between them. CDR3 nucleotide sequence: TGTGCCAGCAGCCTACCTCTCTCTGGGGCCAACGTCCTGACTTTC. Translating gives CASSLPLSGANVLTF.

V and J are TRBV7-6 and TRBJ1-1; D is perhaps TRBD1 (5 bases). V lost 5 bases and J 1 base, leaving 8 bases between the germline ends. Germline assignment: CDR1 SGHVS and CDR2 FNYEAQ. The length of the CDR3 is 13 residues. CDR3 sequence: CASSPGQNTEAFF. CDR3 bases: TGTGCCAGCAGCCCCGGACAGAACACTGAAGCTTTCTTT.

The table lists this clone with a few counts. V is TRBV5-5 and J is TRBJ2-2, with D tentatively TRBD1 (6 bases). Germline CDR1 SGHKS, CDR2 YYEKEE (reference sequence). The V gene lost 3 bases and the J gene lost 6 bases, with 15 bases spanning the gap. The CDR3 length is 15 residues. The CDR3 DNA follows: TGTGCCAGCAGCTCCAGGGGAAGTTCGTCCGGGGAGCTGTTTTTT. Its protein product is CASSSRGSSSGELFF.

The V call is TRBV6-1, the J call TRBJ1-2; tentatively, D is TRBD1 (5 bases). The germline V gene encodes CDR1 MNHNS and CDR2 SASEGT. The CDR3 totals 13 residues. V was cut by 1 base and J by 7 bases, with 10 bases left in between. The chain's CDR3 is CASSEGGLFGYTF. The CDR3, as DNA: TGTGCCAGCAGTGAAGGGGGCTTATTTGGCTACACCTTC.

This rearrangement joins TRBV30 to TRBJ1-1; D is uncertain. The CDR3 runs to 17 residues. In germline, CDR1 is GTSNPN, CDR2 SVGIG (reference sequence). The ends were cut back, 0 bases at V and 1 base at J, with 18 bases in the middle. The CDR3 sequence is CAWSVIFNPRRNTEAFF. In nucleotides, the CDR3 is TGTGCCTGGAGTGTAATTTTCAACCCCCGGAGGAACACTGAAGCTTTCTTT.

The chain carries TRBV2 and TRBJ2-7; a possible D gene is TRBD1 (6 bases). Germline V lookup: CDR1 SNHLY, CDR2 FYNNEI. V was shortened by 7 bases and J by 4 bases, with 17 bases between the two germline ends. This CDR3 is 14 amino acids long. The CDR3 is CASNEDRYQYEQYF. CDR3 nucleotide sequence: TGTGCCAGCAATGAGGACAGATATCAATACGAGCAGTACTTC.

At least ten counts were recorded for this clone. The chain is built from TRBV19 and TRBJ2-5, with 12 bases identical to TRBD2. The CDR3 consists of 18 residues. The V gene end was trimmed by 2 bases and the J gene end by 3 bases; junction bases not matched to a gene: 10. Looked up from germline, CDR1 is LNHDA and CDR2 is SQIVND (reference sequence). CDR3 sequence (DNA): TGTGCCAGTAGTATAAGGGGCCTAGCGGGGGGGCAGGAAGAGACCCAGTACTTC. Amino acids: CASSIRGLAGGQEETQYF.

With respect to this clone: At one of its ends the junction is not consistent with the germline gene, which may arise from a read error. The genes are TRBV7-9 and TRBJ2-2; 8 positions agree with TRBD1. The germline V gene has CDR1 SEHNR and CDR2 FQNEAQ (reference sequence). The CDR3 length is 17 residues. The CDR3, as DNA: TGTTCCAGCAGCCGGTTGGACAGGGATGATTTCACCGGGGAGCTGTTTTTT. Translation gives CSSSRLDRDDFTGELFF. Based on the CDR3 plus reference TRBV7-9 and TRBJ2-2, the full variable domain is DTGVSQNPRHKITKRGQNVTFRCDPISEHNRLYWYRQTLGQGPEFLTYFQNEAQLEKSRLLSDRFSAERPKGSFSTLEIQRTEQGDSAMYLCSSSRLDRDDFTGELFFGEGSRLTVL.

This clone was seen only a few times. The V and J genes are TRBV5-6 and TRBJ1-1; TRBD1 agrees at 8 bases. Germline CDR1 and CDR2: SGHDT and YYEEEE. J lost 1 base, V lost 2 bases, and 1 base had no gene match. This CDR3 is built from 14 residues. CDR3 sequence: CASSLTGGNTEAFF. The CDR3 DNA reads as TGTGCCAGCAGCTTAACAGGGGGGAACACTGAAGCTTTCTTT. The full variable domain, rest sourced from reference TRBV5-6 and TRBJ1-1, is DAGVTQSPTHLIKTRGQQVTLRCSPKSGHDTVSWYQQALGQGPQFIFQYYEEEERQRGNFPDRFSGHQFPNYSSELNVNALLLGDSALYLCASSLTGGNTEAFFGQGTRLTVV.

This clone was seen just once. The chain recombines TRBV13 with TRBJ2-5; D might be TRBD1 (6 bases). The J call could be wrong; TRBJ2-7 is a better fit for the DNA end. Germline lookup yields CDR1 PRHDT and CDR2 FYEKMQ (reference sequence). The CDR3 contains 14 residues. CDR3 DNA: TGTGCCAGCAGCTTCCGGGACAACTCCTACGAGCAGTACTTC. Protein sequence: CASSFRDNSYEQYF.

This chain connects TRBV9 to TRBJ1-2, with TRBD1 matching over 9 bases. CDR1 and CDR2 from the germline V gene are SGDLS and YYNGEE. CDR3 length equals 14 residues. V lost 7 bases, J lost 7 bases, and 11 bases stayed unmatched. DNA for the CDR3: TGTGCCAGCGGGGAGGGACAGGGAAGGGGTGGCTACACCTTC. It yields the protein CASGEGQGRGGYTF.

CDR3 sequence (DNA): TGTGCCAGCACTATCGGACGGGGATCTAACTATGGCTACACCTTC. This encodes CASTIGRGSNYGYTF. This sequence joins TRBV2 and TRBJ1-2; D uncertain. Trimming stripped 7 bases from V and 0 bases from J, with 15 bases between. The CDR3 totals 15 residues. CDR1 SNHLY and CDR2 FYNNEI come from the germline V gene.

Here the CDR3 reads CASTMTEEETQYF. The CDR3 bases are TGTGCCAGCACCATGACAGAAGAAGAGACCCAGTACTTC. The gene calls are TRBV2 and TRBJ2-5, with a weak D call TRBD1 (5 bases). CDR3 length equals 13 residues. Germline loops: CDR1 SNHLY, CDR2 FYNNEI. Trimming cost V 7 bases and J 3 bases, with 12 bases left between them.

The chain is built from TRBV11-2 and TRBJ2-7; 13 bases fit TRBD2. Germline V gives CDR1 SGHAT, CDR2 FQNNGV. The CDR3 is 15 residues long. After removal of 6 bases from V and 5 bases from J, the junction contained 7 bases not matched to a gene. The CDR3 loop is CASSRTSGSLHEQYF. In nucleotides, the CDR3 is TGTGCCAGCAGTCGGACTAGCGGGAGTCTCCACGAGCAGTACTTC.

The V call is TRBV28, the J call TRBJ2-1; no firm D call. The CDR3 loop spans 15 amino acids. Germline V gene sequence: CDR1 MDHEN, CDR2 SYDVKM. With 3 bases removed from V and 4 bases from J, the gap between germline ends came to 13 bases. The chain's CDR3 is CASSLSPNPYNEQFF. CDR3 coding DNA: TGTGCCAGCAGTTTGTCCCCTAACCCGTACAATGAGCAGTTCTTC.

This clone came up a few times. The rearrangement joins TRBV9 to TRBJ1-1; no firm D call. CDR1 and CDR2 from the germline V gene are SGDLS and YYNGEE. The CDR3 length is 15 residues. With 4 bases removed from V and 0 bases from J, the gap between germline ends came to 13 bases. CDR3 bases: TGTGCCAGCAGCCCACGACAAGCTTTGAACACTGAAGCTTTCTTT. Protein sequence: CASSPRQALNTEAFF.

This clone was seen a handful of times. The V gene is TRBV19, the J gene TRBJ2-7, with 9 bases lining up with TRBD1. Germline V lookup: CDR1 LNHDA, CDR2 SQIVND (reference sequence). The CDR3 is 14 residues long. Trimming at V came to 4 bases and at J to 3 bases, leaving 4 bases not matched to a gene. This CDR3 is CASSTRDRDYEQYF. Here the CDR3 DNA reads TGTGCCAGTAGTACCCGGGACAGGGACTACGAGCAGTACTTC.

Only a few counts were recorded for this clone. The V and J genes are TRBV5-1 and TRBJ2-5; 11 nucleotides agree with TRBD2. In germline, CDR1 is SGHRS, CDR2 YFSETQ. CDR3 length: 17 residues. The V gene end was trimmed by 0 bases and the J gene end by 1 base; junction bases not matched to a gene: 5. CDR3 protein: CASSLAPGTSGQETQYF. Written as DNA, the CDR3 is TGCGCCAGCAGCTTGGCTCCCGGGACTAGCGGCCAAGAGACCCAGTACTTC.

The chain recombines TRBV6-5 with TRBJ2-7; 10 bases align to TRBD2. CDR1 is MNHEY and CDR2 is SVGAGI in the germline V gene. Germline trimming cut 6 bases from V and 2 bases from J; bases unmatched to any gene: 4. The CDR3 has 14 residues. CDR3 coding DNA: TGTGCCAGCAGCCAGCGGGAGGGTCCCTACGAGCAGTACTTC. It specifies CASSQREGPYEQYF.

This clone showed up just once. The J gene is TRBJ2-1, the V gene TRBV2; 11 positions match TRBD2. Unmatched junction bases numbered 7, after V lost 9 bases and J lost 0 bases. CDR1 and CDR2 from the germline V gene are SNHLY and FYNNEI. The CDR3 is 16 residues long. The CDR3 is CASSGRASHSYNEQFF. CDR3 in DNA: TGTGCCAGTAGCGGGAGGGCCAGCCACTCCTACAATGAGCAGTTCTTC.

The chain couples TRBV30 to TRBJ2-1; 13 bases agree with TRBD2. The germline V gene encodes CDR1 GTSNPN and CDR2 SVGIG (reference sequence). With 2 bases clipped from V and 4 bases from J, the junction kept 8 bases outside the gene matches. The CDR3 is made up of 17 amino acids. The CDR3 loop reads CAWSRGTSGRGYNEQFF. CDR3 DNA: TGTGCCTGGAGTAGGGGAACTAGCGGGAGGGGGTACAATGAGCAGTTCTTC.

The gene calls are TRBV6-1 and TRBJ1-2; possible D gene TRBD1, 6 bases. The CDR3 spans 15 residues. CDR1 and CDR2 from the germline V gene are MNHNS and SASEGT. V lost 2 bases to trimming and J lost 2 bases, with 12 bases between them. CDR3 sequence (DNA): TGTGCCAGCAGTGAACCGACAGGTTTCAACTATGGCTACACCTTC. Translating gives CASSEPTGFNYGYTF.

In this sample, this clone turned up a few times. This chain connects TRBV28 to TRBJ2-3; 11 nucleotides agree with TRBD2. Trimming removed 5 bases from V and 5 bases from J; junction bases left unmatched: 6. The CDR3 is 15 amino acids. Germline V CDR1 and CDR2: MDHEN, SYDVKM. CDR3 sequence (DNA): TGTGCCAGCAGTCTAGCGGGAGGTCAAAGAGATACGCAGTATTTT. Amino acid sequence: CASSLAGGQRDTQYF.

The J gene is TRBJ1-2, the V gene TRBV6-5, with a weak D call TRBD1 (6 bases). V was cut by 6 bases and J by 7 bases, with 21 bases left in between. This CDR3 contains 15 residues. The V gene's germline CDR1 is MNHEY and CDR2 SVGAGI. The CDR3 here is CASSTARQEVGGYTF. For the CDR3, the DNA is TGTGCCAGCAGCACCGCTAGACAGGAGGTCGGTGGCTACACCTTC.